This T cell receptor (beta chain) comes out of a study of blood T cell repertoires in COVID-19. Per the original methods: Using reference gene primer amplification, nucleated cell counts were estimated. Assay used: immunoSEQ multiplex PCR; TCRdb lists only in-frame clones, some missing. From that table come the V and J calls and clone size; the DNA was used to work out D and trimming. The table records roughly 220,000 clones, 70% to 90% of them present only once. The participants were between roughly 18 and 89 years old and came from 20 to 30 US areas. This TCR was recovered from a man younger than 40 with acute COVID-19. Sequencing was carried out using PBMCs or T cells enriched from blood (not recorded which).

CDR3 protein: CASSLTRDRSEKLFF. The CDR3 nucleotides read TGTGCCAGCTCCTTAACCCGGGACAGAAGTGAAAAACTGTTTTTT. V usage is TRBV2 and J usage is TRBJ1-4; 7 bases map to TRBD1. Germline V gives CDR1 SNHLY, CDR2 FYNNEI. With 8 bases clipped from V and 7 bases from J, the junction kept 13 bases outside the gene matches. The CDR3 sequence is 15 residues long.